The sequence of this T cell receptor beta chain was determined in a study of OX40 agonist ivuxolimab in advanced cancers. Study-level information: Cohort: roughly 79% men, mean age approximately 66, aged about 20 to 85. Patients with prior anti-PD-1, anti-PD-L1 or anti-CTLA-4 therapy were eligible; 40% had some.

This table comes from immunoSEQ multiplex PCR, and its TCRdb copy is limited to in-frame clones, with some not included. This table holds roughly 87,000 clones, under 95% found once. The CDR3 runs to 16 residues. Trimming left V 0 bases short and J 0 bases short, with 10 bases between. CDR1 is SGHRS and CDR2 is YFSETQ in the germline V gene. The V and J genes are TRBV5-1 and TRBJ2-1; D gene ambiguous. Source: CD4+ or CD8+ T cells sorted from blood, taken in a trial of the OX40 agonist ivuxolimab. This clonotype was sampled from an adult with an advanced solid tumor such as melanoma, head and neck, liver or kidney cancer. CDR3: CASSLAGQPSYNEQFF. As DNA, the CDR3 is TGCGCCAGCAGCTTGGCCGGGCAGCCCTCCTACAATGAGCAGTTCTTC. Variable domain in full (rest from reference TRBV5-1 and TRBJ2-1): KAGVTQTPRYLIKTRGQQVTLSCSPISGHRSVSWYQQTPGQGLQFLFEYFSETQRNKGNFPGRFSGRQFSNSRSEMNVSTLELGDSALYLCASSLAGQPSYNEQFFGPGTRLTVL.